This T cell receptor (beta chain) stems from a study of response to subunit inactivated influenza vaccine. The germline V gene encodes CDR1 MNHNS and CDR2 SASEGT. The CDR3 loop spans 15 amino acids. Trimming removed 7 bases at V and 3 bases at J, with 18 bases between. This clonotype was counted only a few times. Its antigen is still unknown. Using its own MiXCR run on the RT-PCR reads, TCRdb lists one record per CDR3 protein. Of more than 600,000 distinct CDR3 sequences listed, approximately 17% are singletons. General study points: The authors put forward the suggestion that each seasonal influenza vaccination may bring in only a limited number of new T cells.

The receptor was isolated from a man in his fifties or sixties who received an inactivated influenza vaccine. Source: PBMCs from blood, taken around 5 days after vaccination. V and J are TRBV6-1 and TRBJ1-1, with D possibly being TRBD1 (5 bases). CDR3: CASTAPGRKHTEAFF. CDR3 bases: TGTGCCAGCACCGCACCGGGACGGAAACACACTGAAGCTTTCTTT.